These 6 T cell receptor beta chains share one sample of origin, sequenced in a study of blood T cell repertoires in COVID-19. Assay: immunoSEQ multiplex PCR; the TCRdb copy retains only in-frame clones and omits some. The table shows 150,000 to 200,000 clones, with roughly 75% occurring only once. The sample was peripheral blood. The receptors originated from a man between 65 and 80 years old with active or convalescent COVID-19.

This clone turned up a few times. This sequence joins TRBV3-1 (or the pseudogene TRBV3-2) and TRBJ1-3; D possibly corresponds to TRBD1 (5 bases). CDR1 and CDR2 (germline): LGHDT, YNNKEL (reference sequence). This CDR3 is 12 amino acids long. V lost 4 bases, J lost 5 bases, and 6 bases lay in between. CDR3 coding DNA: TGTGCCAGCAGCCCGGACAGAAACACCATATATTTT. Encoded protein: CASSPDRNTIYF.

V gene TRBV28 combines with J gene TRBJ2-6; D perhaps matches TRBD1 (6 bases). Germline V gives CDR1 MDHEN, CDR2 SYDVKM. V lost 6 bases to trimming and J lost 4 bases, with 19 bases between them. The CDR3 is made up of 17 amino acids. The CDR3 DNA sequence: TGTGCCAGCAGGCGTTCAGGGGAGATCTCGGGGGCCAACGTCCTGACTTTC. It specifies CASRRSGEISGANVLTF.

The chain carries TRBV5-5 and TRBJ2-6; D gene unclear. Per germline, CDR1 SGHKS and CDR2 YYEKEE (reference sequence). This CDR3 has 14 amino acids. The ends were cut back, 4 bases at V and 4 bases at J, with 9 bases in the middle. The CDR3 here is CASSQNSGANVLTF. CDR3 nucleotides: TGTGCCAGCAGCCAAAACTCCGGGGCCAACGTCCTGACTTTC.

V is TRBV12-3 or TRBV12-4 and J is TRBJ2-5, with 9 bases fitting TRBD1. V lost 7 bases to trimming and J lost 10 bases; unmatched junction nucleotides: 10. The CDR3 has 13 residues. CDR3 DNA sequence: TGTGCCAGCACCTCGACAGGGGGGGGAGACCAGTACTTC. Translation: CASTSTGGGDQYF.

The V call is TRBV5-4, the J call TRBJ1-1; D is uncertain. V dropped 4 bases and J dropped 4 bases, with 14 bases sitting between them. The CDR3 totals 14 residues. Germline CDR1 SGHNT, CDR2 YYREEE (reference sequence). CDR3 sequence: CASSPTGFGTEAFF. DNA for the CDR3: TGTGCCAGCAGCCCGACTGGGTTCGGCACTGAAGCTTTCTTT.

The chain is built from TRBV7-2 and TRBJ2-1; 8 nucleotides line up with TRBD2. The V gene's germline CDR1 is SGHTA and CDR2 FQGNSA. The length of the CDR3 is 14 residues. Unmatched junction bases numbered 5, after V lost 4 bases and J lost 6 bases. The DNA of the CDR3 is TGTGCCAGCAGCTCCGGGAGCGGGGGCAATGAGCAGTTCTTC. This codes for CASSSGSGGNEQFF.